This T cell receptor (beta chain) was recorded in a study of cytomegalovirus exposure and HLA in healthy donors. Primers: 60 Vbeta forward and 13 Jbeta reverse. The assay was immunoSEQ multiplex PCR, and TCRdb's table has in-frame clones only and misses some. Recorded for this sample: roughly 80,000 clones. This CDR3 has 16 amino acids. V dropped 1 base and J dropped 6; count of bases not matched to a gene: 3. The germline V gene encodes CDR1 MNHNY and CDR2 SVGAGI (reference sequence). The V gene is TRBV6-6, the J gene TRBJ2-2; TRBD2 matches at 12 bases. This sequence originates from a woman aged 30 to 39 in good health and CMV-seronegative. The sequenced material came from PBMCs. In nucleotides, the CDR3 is TGTGCCAGCAGTTACTTGACTAGCGGGAGCTCCGGGGAGCTGTTTTTT. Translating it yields CASSYLTSGSSGELFF.